The clone carrying this TCR beta chain was picked up many times. TCRdb called clones again from the PCR reads with MiXCR. The table includes nearly 35,000 clones, roughly a sixth detected once. The sample belongs to a study of metastatic and nonmetastatic thyroid tumors. Across the study: For malignant and benign thyroid patients, tumor or nodule tissue and blood were the sources whose repertoires were compared.

Germline assignment: CDR1 SNHLY and CDR2 FYNNEI. CDR3 length: 14 residues. V gave up 6 bases and J gave up 3 bases, with 13 bases separating them. Until they underwent thyroid surgery, no patient had received any treatment. The genes are TRBV2 and TRBJ2-3; D is undetermined. Sequences were obtained from blood. The receptor was derived from a female donor with papillary thyroid cancer or a benign thyroid nodule (not recorded which). Some clones in this sample may be carry-over from other donors' samples. CDR3 protein: CASSQYLGTDTQYF. CDR3 nucleotide sequence: TGTGCCAGCAGCCAATACCTGGGGACAGATACGCAGTATTTT.